The 20 T cell receptor beta chains reported below all come from one sample, sequenced in a study of cytomegalovirus exposure and HLA in healthy donors. PCR was performed using 60 Vbeta and 13 Jbeta primers. Sequencing was performed with immunoSEQ multiplex PCR; in TCRdb, only in-frame clones are kept and a portion is missing. Recorded for this sample: 200,000 to 250,000 clones. Sequenced sample: PBMCs. The receptors derive from a girl under 10 years old in good health and CMV-seropositive.

The CDR3 is CSVRIQGSNTEAFF. CDR3 DNA: TGCAGCGTCCGGATACAGGGATCGAACACTGAAGCTTTCTTT. The V call is TRBV29-1, the J call TRBJ1-1, with D possibly TRBD1 on 6 matching bases. The CDR3 extends over 14 amino acids. Trimming removed 6 bases from V and 1 base from J, with 15 bases in between. Germline CDR1 SQVTM, CDR2 ANQGSEA.

V is TRBV5-6 and J is TRBJ1-1; D unclear. From germline, CDR1 is SGHDT and CDR2 YYEEEE. This CDR3 has 15 residues. Trimming took off 0 bases at V and 4 bases at J, with 13 bases between the two ends. The chain's CDR3 is CASSLVVYGGTEAFF. CDR3 nucleotide sequence: TGTGCCAGCAGCTTGGTGGTATACGGAGGCACTGAAGCTTTCTTT.

The rearrangement uses TRBV5-5 and TRBJ2-3, with no clear D. Trimming left V 1 base short and J 1 base short, with 7 bases between. Germline values: CDR1 SGHKS, CDR2 YYEKEE (reference sequence). There are 14 residues in the CDR3. The CDR3 loop reads CASSLRSGTDTQYF. The CDR3 DNA reads as TGTGCCAGCAGCTTGAGGAGCGGCACAGATACGCAGTATTTT. Looking up the rest from reference TRBV5-5 and TRBJ2-3 gives the full variable domain: DAGVTQSPTHLIKTRGQQVTLRCSPISGHKSVSWYQQVLGQGPQFIFQYYEKEERGRGNFPDRFSARQFPNYSSELNVNALLLGDSALYLCASSLRSGTDTQYFGPGTRLTVL.

This chain connects TRBV2 to TRBJ1-2; D remains ambiguous. Germline assignment: CDR1 SNHLY and CDR2 FYNNEI. V lost 7 bases to trimming and J lost 4 bases, with 22 bases between them. The CDR3 totals 16 residues. The CDR3 protein is CASTRYVGQALYGYTF. The CDR3 DNA sequence: TGTGCCAGCACCCGTTACGTTGGGCAGGCGCTCTATGGCTACACCTTC.

Points on this clone: A read error may account for a junction end that differs from germline. This rearrangement joins TRBV7-2 to TRBJ2-7; D is perhaps TRBD2 (6 bases). The CDR3 is made up of 15 amino acids. Germline CDR1 SGHTA, CDR2 FQGNSA. The CDR3 DNA is TGTGTCAGCAGCATTCATAGCGGAGGTACCTACGAGCAGTACTTC. Protein product: CVSSIHSGGTYEQYF.

This chain joins TRBV27 and TRBJ2-3; TRBD2 matches at 11 bases. The CDR3 totals 16 residues. Germline V gene data show CDR1 as MNHEY and CDR2 as SMNVEV (reference sequence). V was pared by 5 bases and J by 4 bases, with 8 bases of the junction left unmatched. The CDR3: CASSPLTSGSADTQYF. In nucleotides, the CDR3 is TGTGCCAGCAGTCCCCTTACTAGCGGGAGCGCAGATACGCAGTATTTT.

The chain is built from TRBV5-4 and TRBJ2-1; D remains unclear. V was cut by 1 base and J by 7 bases, with 9 bases left in between. The length of the CDR3 is 13 residues. Germline loops: CDR1 SGHNT, CDR2 YYREEE (reference sequence). CDR3 loop: CASSLHFNNEQFF. CDR3 in DNA: TGTGCCAGCAGCTTGCACTTTAATAATGAGCAGTTCTTC.

The chain carries TRBV2 and TRBJ2-3; D not certain. The CDR3 is made up of 14 amino acids. Germline CDR1 and CDR2: SNHLY and FYNNEI. V lost 2 bases, J lost 5 bases, and 11 bases lay in between. The chain's CDR3 is CASSELAELDTQYF. DNA for the CDR3: TGTGCCAGCAGTGAACTCGCCGAGTTAGATACGCAGTATTTT.

The chain couples TRBV4-1 to TRBJ1-1, with 10 nucleotides matching TRBD1. Per germline, CDR1 MGHRA and CDR2 YSYEKL. The CDR3 has 16 residues. After removal of 3 bases from V and 0 bases from J, the junction contained 4 bases not matched to a gene. CDR3 DNA: TGCGCCAGCAGCCATTCGACAGGGGGCCTGAACACTGAAGCTTTCTTT. Amino acid sequence: CASSHSTGGLNTEAFF.

To note about this clone: One end of the junction does not line up with germline, which may come from a read error. V and J are TRBV14 and TRBJ2-5; D remains ambiguous. Germline lookup yields CDR1 SGHDN and CDR2 FVKESK. There are 14 residues in the CDR3. For the CDR3, the DNA is TGTGCCAGCAGCCCAACGACTCCCCAACAGACCCAGTACTTC. Its protein product is CASSPTTPQQTQYF.

J is TRBJ1-1 and V is TRBV6-1, with 8 positions matching TRBD1. In germline, CDR1 is MNHNS, CDR2 SASEGT. The CDR3 runs to 13 residues. Trimming took 11 bases from V and 0 from J; bases not matched to a gene: 5. The CDR3 reads CAGGQGMNTEAFF. The DNA of the CDR3 is TGTGCCGGCGGACAGGGAATGAACACTGAAGCTTTCTTT.

The rearrangement joins TRBV27 to TRBJ1-2; the D gene is possibly TRBD1 (5 bases). The CDR3 totals 16 residues. CDR1 is MNHEY, CDR2 SMNVEV, per germline (reference sequence). V lost 7 bases to trimming and J lost 0 bases, with 18 bases between them. The CDR3 nucleotides read TGTGCCAGCACCCCGACAACGACAGACTCTAACTATGGCTACACCTTC. It translates to CASTPTTTDSNYGYTF.

J is TRBJ2-7 and V is TRBV28; D not resolved. The V gene lost 7 bases and the J gene lost 0 bases, with 10 bases spanning the gap. The germline V gene has CDR1 MDHEN and CDR2 SYDVKM. The CDR3 extends over 13 amino acids. The DNA for the CDR3 is TGTGCCAGCAAATTTTACTCCTCCTACGAGCAGTACTTC. Amino acid sequence: CASKFYSSYEQYF.

The chain has TRBV28 and TRBJ2-3, with 7 nucleotides matching TRBD2. V shed 5 bases, J shed 5 bases, and the junction held 7 bases outside the gene matches. Germline loops: CDR1 MDHEN, CDR2 SYDVKM. CDR3 length equals 14 residues. The chain's CDR3 is CASSGRARGDTQYF. CDR3 nucleotides: TGTGCCAGCAGTGGGAGGGCCCGTGGAGATACGCAGTATTTT.

The J gene is TRBJ2-1, the V gene TRBV25-1, with 7 bases identical to TRBD2. The CDR3 runs 18 residues. The germline CDR1 and CDR2 sequences are MGHDK and SYGVNS. The trim removed 3 bases at V and 8 bases at J, leaving 19 bases unmatched. The CDR3 loop reads CASSDPLEPGGMSDEQFF. The CDR3 DNA follows: TGTGCCAGCAGTGACCCCCTGGAGCCCGGGGGGATGAGCGATGAGCAGTTCTTC. The whole variable domain, remainder taken from reference TRBV25-1 and TRBJ2-1, is EADIYQTPRYLVIGTGKKITLECSQTMGHDKMYWYQQDPGMELHLIHYSYGVNSTEKGDLSSESTVSRIRTEHFPLTLESARPSHTSQYLCASSDPLEPGGMSDEQFFGPGTRLTVL.

This rearrangement joins TRBV5-1 to TRBJ2-5; D is unresolved. Germline CDR1 is SGHRS and CDR2 is YFSETQ. The CDR3 extends over 15 amino acids. V lost 0 bases and J lost 2, with 11 bases in between. CDR3 protein: CASSLAAAVQETQYF. In nucleotides, the CDR3 is TGCGCCAGCAGCTTGGCCGCGGCGGTTCAAGAGACCCAGTACTTC.

The chain carries TRBV5-4 and TRBJ1-1, with D unresolved. In germline, CDR1 is SGHNT, CDR2 YYREEE (reference sequence). Trimming cost V 4 bases and J 1 base, with 11 bases left between them. The CDR3 is 14 amino acids. CDR3 coding DNA: TGTGCCAGCAGCCCCGGGAGTCGGAACACTGAAGCTTTCTTT. It specifies CASSPGSRNTEAFF.

This chain links TRBV6-5 with TRBJ1-4; D might be TRBD1 (5 bases). The CDR3 is 14 residues long. Germline V gene data show CDR1 as MNHEY and CDR2 as SVGAGI. With 3 bases removed from V and 2 bases from J, the gap between germline ends came to 7 bases. This CDR3 is CASSYGGTNEKLFF. The DNA for the CDR3 is TGTGCCAGCAGTTATGGGGGGACTAATGAAAAACTGTTTTTT.

The rearrangement uses TRBV27 and TRBJ1-4; maybe TRBD1 (5 bases). V shed 5 bases and J shed 1 base, with 11 bases lying between them. There are 15 residues in the CDR3. The germline V gene has CDR1 MNHEY and CDR2 SMNVEV (reference sequence). CDR3: CASSASGITNEKLFF. The CDR3 nucleotides are TGTGCCAGCAGTGCCTCAGGGATAACTAATGAAAAACTGTTTTTT.

The J gene is TRBJ1-1, the V gene TRBV5-1; TRBD1 is a possible D gene (6 bases). V was shortened by 2 bases and J by 0 bases, with 14 bases between the two germline ends. The germline V gene encodes CDR1 SGHRS and CDR2 YFSETQ. This CDR3 contains 16 residues. The CDR3 nucleotides read TGCGCCAGCAGCTTCGGCCAGTCAGGGGTGAACACTGAAGCTTTCTTT. As protein: CASSFGQSGVNTEAFF.